The 25 T cell receptor beta chains below come from one sample, sequenced in a study of human T cells and chemical hapten exposure. Time point given: patch test 3, about 24 weeks after DPC sensitization. Treatment here: therapeutic diphenylcyclopropenone sensitization with weekly scalp DPC. TCRdb used MiXCR to reprocess the RACE reads, holding one entry per CDR3 protein. The sample includes 150,000 to 200,000 distinct CDR3 sequences, 28% of them seen just once. This specimen was whole blood, taken in connection with sensitization to the hapten diphenylcyclopropenone (DPC). The receptors come from a woman aged 18 to 35 with alopecia areata. Some clones in this sample may be carry-over from other donors' samples.

The gene calls are TRBV6-2 or TRBV6-3 and TRBJ2-7; no definite D call. Germline V gene lookup returns CDR1 MNHEY and CDR2 SVGEGT. The CDR3 has 12 residues. V dropped 5 bases and J dropped 3 bases, with 8 bases sitting between them. CDR3 protein: CASSDLDYEQYF. DNA of the CDR3: TGTGCCAGCAGTGACCTAGACTACGAGCAGTACTTC.

This clonotype was recorded a few times. J is TRBJ2-5 and V is TRBV20-1, with 13 bases that match TRBD2. Germline V lookup: CDR1 DFQATT, CDR2 SNEGSKA (reference sequence). The CDR3 is 15 amino acids. V dropped 3 bases and J dropped 4; count of bases not matched to a gene: 5. CDR3 coding DNA: TGCAGTGCTAGGTCCACTAGCGGGAGGGTAGAGACCCAGTACTTC. Its protein product is CSARSTSGRVETQYF.

In its sample, this clonotype was seen a few times. V usage is TRBV7-9 and J usage is TRBJ2-1, with 7 positions matching TRBD2. Germline V gives CDR1 SEHNR, CDR2 FQNEAQ (reference sequence). V trimming: 7 bases; J trimming: 1 base; junction bases outside the gene matches: 7. This CDR3 contains 15 residues. CDR3 coding DNA: TGTGCCAGCAAAGACCGCGGGAGTTCCTACAATGAGCAGTTCTTC. It yields the protein CASKDRGSSYNEQFF.

This clonotype was picked up many times. V and J are TRBV9 and TRBJ2-3; D unresolved. Germline CDR1 reads SGDLS; CDR2 reads YYNGEE. V gave up 2 bases and J gave up 10 bases, with 17 bases separating them. The CDR3 sequence is 14 residues long. CDR3 residues: CASSVRTASASQYF. CDR3 bases: TGTGCCAGCAGCGTTAGAACAGCGAGTGCCTCGCAGTATTTT.

This clonotype was observed a handful of times. The genes are TRBV7-2 and TRBJ1-2; no clear D gene. The CDR3 extends over 14 amino acids. Looked up from germline, CDR1 is SGHTA and CDR2 is FQGNSA. The V end lost 5 bases, the J end lost 4 bases, and 14 bases lay between the germline ends. CDR3 bases: TGTGCCAGCAGCCCACCGAGCTGGAGCTATGGCTACACCTTC. Translation: CASSPPSWSYGYTF. Full variable domain (rest looked up from reference TRBV7-2 and TRBJ1-2): GAGVSQSPSNKVTEKGKDVELRCDPISGHTALYWYRQSLGQGLEFLIYFQGNSAPDKSGLPSDRFSAERTGGSVSTLTIQRTQQEDSAVYLCASSPPSWSYGYTFGSGTRLTVV.

The CDR3 protein is CASSHAAGTGGVNYGYTF. For the CDR3, the DNA is TGTGCCAGCAGCCACGCCGCCGGGACAGGGGGCGTTAACTATGGCTACACCTTC. The chain employs TRBV4-2 and TRBJ1-2; 12 bases are shared with TRBD1. This CDR3 region has 18 residues. Germline values: CDR1 LGHNA, CDR2 YNFKEQ. The V segment lost 3 bases and the J segment 1 base; nucleotides outside the gene matches: 9.

This clonotype was recorded a few times. This sequence joins TRBV29-1 and TRBJ1-1; D is ambiguous. Germline V gene lookup returns CDR1 SQVTM and CDR2 ANQGSEA. Trimming pared 6 bases from V and 1 base from J, leaving 12 bases between. CDR3 length: 13 amino acids. In DNA, the CDR3 is TGCAGCGTCAAGTCGGACCCGAACACTGAAGCTTTCTTT. The encoded protein is CSVKSDPNTEAFF.

The rearrangement joins TRBV7-9 to TRBJ2-5; a possible D gene is TRBD1 (5 bases). The CDR3 extends over 13 amino acids. Trimming cost V 2 bases and J 4 bases, with 8 bases left between them. The germline CDR1 and CDR2 sequences are SEHNR and FQNEAQ (reference sequence). The CDR3 spells CASSLIRAETQYF. CDR3 DNA sequence: TGTGCCAGCAGCTTAATCAGGGCAGAGACCCAGTACTTC.

J is TRBJ2-1 and V is TRBV12-3 or TRBV12-4; 16 nucleotides agree with TRBD2. Germline trimming cut 6 bases from V and 2 bases from J; bases unmatched to any gene: 10. The CDR3 extends over 19 amino acids. CDR3 DNA: TGTGCCAGCAGCCTCCCGGGACTAGCGGGGGGGCTCGCCTACAATGAGCAGTTCTTC. It specifies CASSLPGLAGGLAYNEQFF.

This clonotype came up a few times. The V and J genes are TRBV4-1 and TRBJ1-5, with a possible D match to TRBD1 (5 bases). Per germline, CDR1 MGHRA and CDR2 YSYEKL. The CDR3 runs 15 residues. V was trimmed by 0 bases and J by 9 bases, leaving 15 bases between them. The CDR3 sequence is CASSQDQGAAWPQHF. In DNA, the CDR3 is TGCGCCAGCAGCCAAGATCAAGGGGCGGCTTGGCCCCAGCATTTT.

V gene TRBV7-8 combines with J gene TRBJ2-7; possibly TRBD2 for D (7 bases). The CDR3 spans 14 residues. The germline CDR1 and CDR2 sequences are SGHVS and FQNEAQ. V was shortened by 3 bases and J by 4 bases, with 13 bases between the two germline ends. DNA of the CDR3: TGTGCCAGCAGCTTTAGGGGGGGGGATTACGAGCAGTACTTC. It yields the protein CASSFRGGDYEQYF. Supplemented by reference TRBV7-8 and TRBJ2-7, the full variable domain reads GAGVSQSPRYKVAKRGQDVALRCDPISGHVSLFWYQQALGQGPEFLTYFQNEAQLDKSGLPSDRFFAERPEGSVSTLKIQRTQQEDSAVYLCASSFRGGDYEQYFGPGTRLTVT.

The gene calls are TRBV30 and TRBJ2-7, with TRBD1 matching over 8 bases. The CDR3 consists of 14 residues. Germline CDR1 and CDR2: GTSNPN and SVGIG (reference sequence). V dropped 1 base and J dropped 4; count of bases not matched to a gene: 6. The chain's CDR3 is CAWSEGRGRYEQYF. CDR3 coding DNA: TGTGCCTGGAGTGAAGGCAGGGGGCGATACGAGCAGTACTTC.

This clonotype has just a few counts. J is TRBJ1-6 and V is TRBV20-1; no firm D call. Germline CDR1 is DFQATT and CDR2 is SNEGSKA (reference sequence). CDR3 length: 13 residues. Trimming removed 5 bases from V and 3 bases from J, with 8 bases in between. CDR3 sequence (DNA): TGCAGTGCTCACCTTGTCTATAATTCACCCCTCCACTTT. Encoded protein: CSAHLVYNSPLHF.

CDR3 nucleotides: TGTGCCAGCAGCCTCCGGACAGCTTTCACGCATACGCAGTATTTT. Its translation: CASSLRTAFTHTQYF. The J gene is TRBJ2-3, the V gene TRBV11-2; a weak D match, TRBD1 (6 bases). Germline loops: CDR1 SGHAT, CDR2 FQNNGV. This CDR3 is built from 15 residues. The V and J ends lost 5 bases and 7 bases respectively, with 19 bases between them.

The sample holds a few counts of this clonotype. The V call is TRBV28, the J call TRBJ2-2; D unresolved. Trimming shortened V by 2 bases and J by 7 bases, and 8 bases separated the two germline ends. Germline loops: CDR1 MDHEN, CDR2 SYDVKM. The CDR3 is made up of 13 amino acids. The CDR3 nucleotides read TGTGCCAGCAGTTTAGAGCGTAGCGGGGAGCTGTTTTTT. Residues: CASSLERSGELFF.

J is TRBJ2-2 and V is TRBV12-3 or TRBV12-4, with D perhaps assigned TRBD1 or TRBD2 (6 bases each). The germline V and J ends were trimmed by 2 bases and 6 bases, with 13 bases remaining between them. There are 15 residues in the CDR3. The CDR3, as DNA: TGTGCCAGCAGTTTAAGAGGGGGGTTCTCCGGGGAGCTGTTTTTT. The encoded protein is CASSLRGGFSGELFF.

This clonotype has a handful of counts. The chain joins TRBV9 to TRBJ1-2, with TRBD1 matching over 8 bases. The CDR3 covers 14 residues. Germline V gene sequence: CDR1 SGDLS, CDR2 YYNGEE. V lost 4 bases, J lost 7 bases, and 9 bases stayed unmatched. The CDR3 spells CASSTGTGLSGYTF. The DNA of the CDR3 is TGTGCCAGCAGCACAGGGACAGGACTCTCTGGCTACACCTTC. The full variable domain, rest sourced from reference TRBV9 and TRBJ1-2, is DSGVTQTPKHLITATGQRVTLRCSPRSGDLSVYWYQQSLDQGLQFLIQYYNGEERAKGNILERFSAQQFPDLHSELNLSSLELGDSALYFCASSTGTGLSGYTFGSGTRLTVV.

The V and J genes are TRBV6-4 and TRBJ2-3; no reliable D call. Germline loops: CDR1 MRHNA, CDR2 SNTAGT. The germline V and J ends were trimmed by 6 bases and 1 base, with 8 bases remaining between them. This CDR3 spans 13 amino acids. The CDR3, as DNA: TGTGCCAGCAGCGCGACTGGCACAGATACGCAGTATTTT. This gives the protein CASSATGTDTQYF.

This clonotype was detected ten times or more. The chain carries TRBV3-1 and TRBJ2-7; TRBD2 matches at 8 bases. In germline, CDR1 is LGHDT, CDR2 YNNKEL (reference sequence). CDR3 length: 15 amino acids. After removal of 1 base from V and 4 bases from J, the junction contained 6 bases not matched to a gene. CDR3 nucleotides: TGTGCCAGCAGCCAAGGAGGGACTAGTAGATACGAGCAGTACTTC. Its translation: CASSQGGTSRYEQYF.

This clonotype was detected once. J is TRBJ2-2 and V is TRBV4-3; TRBD2 is a possible D gene (5 bases). CDR1 LGHNA and CDR2 YSLEER come from the germline V gene. V gave up 3 bases and J gave up 2 bases, with 13 bases separating them. The CDR3 extends over 16 amino acids. The CDR3 is CASSHLSGLNTGELFF. The CDR3 nucleotides read TGCGCCAGCAGCCACTTGTCGGGGTTAAACACCGGGGAGCTGTTTTTT.

This clonotype occurred a few times. This chain links TRBV10-2 with TRBJ2-7; 8 bases agree with TRBD1. The CDR3 is 14 amino acids. The trim removed 6 bases at V and 3 bases at J, leaving 7 bases unmatched. The V gene's germline CDR1 is WSHSY and CDR2 SAAADI. The chain's CDR3 is CASSPDRDFYEQYF. CDR3 bases: TGCGCCAGCAGCCCGGACAGGGACTTCTACGAGCAGTACTTC.

This clonotype was detected only a few times. The rearrangement joins TRBV20-1 to TRBJ1-1, with D possibly being TRBD1 (5 bases). V lost 0 bases and J 4 bases, leaving 18 bases between the germline ends. Germline lookup yields CDR1 DFQATT and CDR2 SNEGSKA (reference sequence). The CDR3 consists of 16 residues. The CDR3 loop is CSARDGGDPRGTEAFF. In nucleotides, the CDR3 is TGCAGTGCTAGAGATGGAGGGGACCCGCGGGGCACTGAAGCTTTCTTT.

To note about this clonotype: Sequence at one end of the junction differs from germline and may be a read error. V gene TRBV4-3 combines with J gene TRBJ1-2; no clear D. Germline V gene data show CDR1 as LGHNA and CDR2 as YSLEER. The length of the CDR3 is 14 residues. The CDR3 sequence: CANSQESTAYGYTF. In nucleotides, the CDR3 is TGCGCCAACAGCCAAGAGAGCACAGCCTATGGCTACACCTTC.

This chain links TRBV4-3 with TRBJ2-5; D is perhaps TRBD1 (6 bases). Deletions cut 4 bases from V and 3 bases from J, with 15 bases between. The V gene's germline CDR1 is LGHNA and CDR2 YSLEER. The CDR3 covers 15 residues. CDR3: CASSRNPGTKETQYF. DNA for the CDR3: TGCGCCAGCAGCCGAAACCCCGGGACAAAAGAGACCCAGTACTTC.

Only a few counts were recorded for this clonotype. The gene calls are TRBV7-9 and TRBJ2-3; D perhaps matches TRBD1 (6 bases). With 5 bases removed from V and 0 bases from J, the gap between germline ends came to 15 bases. The CDR3 covers 16 residues. Per germline, CDR1 SEHNR and CDR2 FQNEAQ (reference sequence). The CDR3 loop is CASSRLTGASTDTQYF. The CDR3 coding sequence is TGTGCCAGCAGCCGCCTGACAGGAGCTAGCACAGATACGCAGTATTTT. The entire variable domain, with the rest obtained from reference TRBV7-9 and TRBJ2-3, is as follows: DTGVSQNPRHKITKRGQNVTFRCDPISEHNRLYWYRQTLGQGPEFLTYFQNEAQLEKSRLLSDRFSAERPKGSFSTLEIQRTEQGDSAMYLCASSRLTGASTDTQYFGPGTRLTVL.